These 18 T cell receptor beta chains share one sample of origin, sequenced in a study of molecular identifiers for immune sequencing clone quantification. TCRdb reprocessed the PCR reads with MiXCR, giving one entry per CDR3 protein. Altogether around 25,000 distinct CDR3 sequences are present, 15% to 20% being singletons, with the ten largest covering 0.9% to 1%. The sequenced sample was naive CD8+ T cells from blood, with Jurkat cell RNA spiked in. Documented subset: FACS-sorted CD8+CD4-CCR7+CD45RA+ naive T cells. These receptors came from a human donor in good health. Some libraries in this study had Jurkat cell RNA spiked in.

This clonotype was observed at least ten times. This chain connects TRBV20-1 to TRBJ1-1; D might be TRBD1 (5 bases). The CDR3 runs to 13 residues. Germline CDR1 is DFQATT and CDR2 is SNEGSKA (reference sequence). V lost 4 bases and J 2 bases, leaving 11 bases between the germline ends. In DNA form, the CDR3 reads TGCAGTGCTACGACAGAGATCAACACTGAAGCTTTCTTT. It encodes CSATTEINTEAFF.

This clonotype was counted only a few times. The V call is TRBV4-3, the J call TRBJ2-1, with 8 nucleotides matching TRBD2. CDR3 length equals 15 residues. Germline lookup yields CDR1 LGHNA and CDR2 YSLEER. J was trimmed by 7 bases and V by 0 bases; bases with no gene match: 5. Written as DNA, the CDR3 is TGCGCCAGCAGCCAAGACCCCGGGGGGGTAAATGAGCAGTTCTTC. Amino acids: CASSQDPGGVNEQFF.

This clonotype was observed at least ten times. For the CDR3, the DNA is TGCGCCAGCAGCCAATCCCCTGGAGGTGGGGGGGCAAGAGATACGCAGTATTTT. Its translation: CASSQSPGGGGARDTQYF. V usage is TRBV4-3 and J usage is TRBJ2-3; D is possibly TRBD2 (7 bases). Germline V lookup: CDR1 LGHNA, CDR2 YSLEER. V lost 2 bases to trimming and J lost 5 bases, with 23 bases between them. The CDR3 contains 18 residues.

On this clonotype itself: An end of the junction does not agree with germline; a read error may underlie this. The chain combines TRBV6-6 with TRBJ1-4; D uncertain. This CDR3 spans 17 amino acids. The germline V gene has CDR1 MNHNY and CDR2 SVGAGI (reference sequence). The CDR3 region is CASSYGLPQATDEKLFF. Written as DNA, the CDR3 is TGTGCCAGCAGTTACGGCCTGCCTCAAGCAACTGATGAAAAACTGTTTTTT.

This clonotype was found many times. The chain couples TRBV4-2 to TRBJ2-7; TRBD2 aligns across 12 bases. This CDR3 is built from 15 residues. Germline assignment: CDR1 LGHNA and CDR2 YNFKEQ. The V gene end was trimmed by 4 bases and the J gene end by 3 bases; junction bases not matched to a gene: 4. CDR3 region: CASSPGTSGYYEQYF. The CDR3 nucleotides are TGTGCCAGCAGCCCAGGGACTAGCGGGTACTACGAGCAGTACTTC.

At least ten counts were recorded for this clonotype. The chain uses TRBV9 and TRBJ2-3; possibly TRBD1 for D (6 bases). The germline V and J ends were trimmed by 3 bases and 2 bases, with 19 bases remaining between them. Germline CDR1 and CDR2: SGDLS and YYNGEE. The CDR3 extends over 17 amino acids. DNA of the CDR3: TGTGCCAGCAGCGCTAATACCGGGACAACTCACACAGATACGCAGTATTTT. The encoded protein is CASSANTGTTHTDTQYF.

This clonotype showed up many times. The genes are TRBV6-5 and TRBJ1-5, with TRBD1 as a possible D gene (6 bases). Germline V gene sequence: CDR1 MNHEY, CDR2 SVGAGI. The CDR3 extends over 16 amino acids. The V end was cut by 5 bases, the J end by 6 bases, with 20 bases between. CDR3: CASSPLTGREGQPQHF. DNA of the CDR3: TGTGCCAGCAGTCCCCTCACAGGGAGAGAGGGTCAGCCCCAGCATTTT.

In the case of this clonotype: Possible read error: a much larger clone is one base away. Given the absence of the conserved phenylalanine or tryptophan at the CDR3 end, a read error is likely. CDR3 protein: CASFGTGLNEQYL. CDR3 nucleotides: TGTGCCAGTTTCGGGACAGGGTTGAACGAGCAGTACCTC. This chain joins TRBV7-9 and TRBJ2-7; 9 bases line up with TRBD1. The CDR3 runs 13 residues. J was trimmed by 5 bases and V by 9 bases; bases with no gene match: 8. The germline V gene has CDR1 SEHNR and CDR2 FQNEAQ (reference sequence).

Ten or more counts support this clonotype. CDR3 loop: CASSLTSGSIEQYF. As DNA, the CDR3 is TGTGCCAGCAGTTTGACTAGCGGATCCATTGAGCAGTACTTC. The J gene is TRBJ2-7, the V gene TRBV27; 9 bases agree with TRBD2. The length of the CDR3 is 14 residues. V dropped 3 bases and J dropped 7; count of bases not matched to a gene: 7. Germline CDR1 reads MNHEY; CDR2 reads SMNVEV (reference sequence).

This clonotype was seen repeatedly, ten times or more. The chain combines TRBV19 with TRBJ2-5, with 7 bases that match TRBD2. The germline V gene has CDR1 LNHDA and CDR2 SQIVND (reference sequence). Trimming removed 5 bases from V and 5 bases from J; junction bases left unmatched: 8. This CDR3 is 14 amino acids long. CDR3 coding DNA: TGTGCCAGTAGTCTGCGGGAGTCGTATGAGACCCAGTACTTC. As protein: CASSLRESYETQYF.

In its sample, this clonotype was seen many times. The chain recombines TRBV10-3 with TRBJ2-5, with D uncertain. Germline loops: CDR1 ENHRY, CDR2 SYGVKD. V lost 2 bases, J lost 5 bases, and 6 bases lay in between. This CDR3 comprises 12 residues. CDR3 nucleotides: TGTGCCATCAGTGAGCAGGAGGAGACCCAGTACTTC. It codes for CAISEQEETQYF.

In this sample, this clonotype is medium-sized. V and J are TRBV5-4 and TRBJ2-3, with 7 nucleotides matching TRBD2. V was clipped by 6 bases and J by 3 bases; unmatched bases: 7. In germline, CDR1 is SGHNT, CDR2 YYREEE (reference sequence). The CDR3 length is 14 residues. CDR3 nucleotides: TGTGCCAGCACCCACACCGGGGGGACAGATACGCAGTATTTT. This translates into CASTHTGGTDTQYF.

This clonotype was seen many times. J is TRBJ2-7 and V is TRBV27; D gene uncertain. The CDR3 spans 13 residues. Trimming cost V 1 base and J 7 bases, with 11 bases left between them. CDR1 and CDR2 from the germline V gene are MNHEY and SMNVEV (reference sequence). In nucleotides, the CDR3 is TGTGCCAGCAGTTTATTTGGCAGAGAGGAGCAGTACTTC. It codes for CASSLFGREEQYF.

This clonotype has just a few counts. Given a much more abundant clone one base away, this may be a read error. The chain uses TRBV29-1 and TRBJ1-5; D gene ambiguous. Germline V gene data show CDR1 as SQVTM and CDR2 as ANQGSEA. This CDR3 is 13 amino acids long. As DNA, the CDR3 is TGCAGTGCGATGGGTGATAGCAATCAGTCCCAGCATTTT. Translation gives CSAMGDSNQSQHF. Variable domain in full (rest from reference TRBV29-1 and TRBJ1-5): SAVISQKPSRDICQRGTSLTIQCQVDSQVTMMFWYRQQPGQSLTLIATANQGSEATYESGFVIDKFPISRPNLTFSTLTVSNMSPEDSSIYLCSAMGDSNQSQHFGDGTRLSIL.

This clonotype was observed many times. The chain joins TRBV20-1 to TRBJ1-1; D is ambiguous. Between the trimmed V and J ends, which lost 4 bases and 4 bases, there was a span of 16 bases. CDR3 length: 14 residues. Germline assignment: CDR1 DFQATT and CDR2 SNEGSKA (reference sequence). CDR3 sequence reads: CSATPRILSTEAFF. The CDR3 DNA reads as TGCAGTGCTACACCCAGGATTCTGAGCACTGAAGCTTTCTTT.

This clonotype was observed many times. This chain links TRBV6-5 with TRBJ2-3; a possible D gene is TRBD2 (6 bases). Looked up from germline, CDR1 is MNHEY and CDR2 is SVGAGI. The CDR3 is made up of 13 amino acids. Between the trimmed V and J ends, which lost 10 bases and 6 bases, there was a span of 17 bases. This CDR3 is CATRRGAADTQYF. The CDR3 DNA reads TGTGCCACCCGGAGGGGAGCGGCGGATACGCAGTATTTT.

About this clonotype itself: The junction shows a germline mismatch at one end, possibly a read error. This chain joins TRBV5-1 and TRBJ2-7, with no clear D. This CDR3 has 16 amino acids. CDR1 SGHRS and CDR2 YFSETQ come from the germline V gene. CDR3 DNA sequence: TGCGCCAGCAATGAACACCGGGCAGGCTTATCCTACGAGCAGTGCTTC. Protein product: CASNEHRAGLSYEQCF. The variable domain in full, with the rest retrieved from reference TRBV5-1 and TRBJ2-7, is KAGVTQTPRYLIKTRGQQVTLSCSPISGHRSVSWYQQTPGQGLQFLFEYFSETQRNKGNFPGRFSGRQFSNSRSEMNVSTLELGDSALYLCASNEHRAGLSYEQCFGPGTRLTVT.

Concerning this clonotype itself: A read error may explain this, as a much larger clone is one base away. Here the CDR3 omits its conserved ending phenylalanine or tryptophan, so a read error is the likely source. The chain combines TRBV19 with TRBJ2-3, with 12 bases identical to TRBD2. The germline CDR1 and CDR2 sequences are LNHDA and SQIVND (reference sequence). CDR3 length equals 13 residues. J lost 3 bases, V lost 10 bases, and 2 bases had no gene match. DNA for the CDR3: TGTGCCACTGGGACTAGCGGGACAGATACGCAGTATCTT. It is translated as CATGTSGTDTQYL.